A single sample is the source of the 18 T cell receptor beta chains below, sequenced in a study of OX40 agonist ivuxolimab in advanced cancers. Only in-frame clones appear in the TCRdb table, and some are missing; sequencing was by immunoSEQ multiplex PCR. Here the sample spans 66,000 or so clones, about 90% being singletons. Specimen: CD4+ or CD8+ T cells sorted from blood, collected in a trial of the OX40 agonist ivuxolimab. Source of these receptors: an adult with an advanced solid tumor such as melanoma, head and neck, liver or kidney cancer.

The gene calls are TRBV5-1 and TRBJ1-2, with a weak D call TRBD1 (6 bases). With 4 bases removed from V and 1 base from J, the gap between germline ends came to 11 bases. Germline V gene lookup returns CDR1 SGHRS and CDR2 YFSETQ. The CDR3 runs 14 residues. The CDR3 DNA reads as TGCGCCAGCAGCGAGGACAGCAATAACTATGGCTACACCTTC. This gives the protein CASSEDSNNYGYTF.

The rearrangement joins TRBV19 to TRBJ1-2; D gene ambiguous. The CDR3 is made up of 13 amino acids. V lost 3 bases and J 6 bases, leaving 11 bases between the germline ends. The germline V gene encodes CDR1 LNHDA and CDR2 SQIVND (reference sequence). The CDR3 protein is CASSIGFVDGYTF. DNA of the CDR3: TGTGCCAGTAGTATCGGCTTTGTGGATGGCTACACCTTC. Variable domain in full (rest from reference TRBV19 and TRBJ1-2): DGGITQSPKYLFRKEGQNVTLSCEQNLNHDAMYWYRQDPGQGLRLIYYSQIVNDFQKGDIAEGYSVSREKKESFPLTVTSAQKNPTAFYLCASSIGFVDGYTFGSGTRLTVV.

The chain links TRBV2 to TRBJ1-1; D not resolved. This CDR3 has 16 amino acids. CDR1 and CDR2 from the germline V gene are SNHLY and FYNNEI. V dropped 2 bases and J dropped 1 base, with 14 bases sitting between them. The chain's CDR3 is CASSELVSAANTEAFF. CDR3 sequence (DNA): TGTGCCAGCAGTGAACTTGTTTCTGCTGCGAACACTGAAGCTTTCTTT.

J is TRBJ2-6 and V is TRBV7-3; TRBD1 matches at 7 bases. There are 17 residues in the CDR3. Trimming cost V 5 bases and J 2 bases; bases outside gene matches: 9. CDR1 SGHTA and CDR2 FQGTGA come from the germline V gene. CDR3 coding DNA: TGTGCCAGCAGCCCGCGTGACAGGGCGGCTGGGGCCAACGTCCTGACTTTC. This codes for CASSPRDRAAGANVLTF.

The chain joins TRBV7-2 to TRBJ2-1; 8 bases agree with TRBD2. Germline V gene lookup returns CDR1 SGHTA and CDR2 FQGNSA. This CDR3 has 16 amino acids. J lost 0 bases, V lost 1 base, and 2 bases had no gene match. The CDR3 is CASSLVSGSSYNEQFF. The CDR3 DNA reads TGTGCCAGCAGCTTAGTAAGCGGGAGCTCCTACAATGAGCAGTTCTTC.

The V and J genes are TRBV9 and TRBJ2-7; TRBD2 matches at 7 bases. Germline values: CDR1 SGDLS, CDR2 YYNGEE. The ends lost 3 bases at V and 1 base at J; junction bases unmatched: 13. CDR3 size: 17 residues. The CDR3 nucleotides are TGTGCCAGCAGCGCCCGGGGAGGGGACGGGCGGTCCTACGAGCAGTACTTC. The encoded protein is CASSARGGDGRSYEQYF.

The chain links TRBV10-2 to TRBJ1-1; TRBD1 aligns across 10 bases. V lost 7 bases, J lost 4 bases, and 9 bases stayed unmatched. The length of the CDR3 is 15 residues. Germline lookup yields CDR1 WSHSY and CDR2 SAAADI. The chain's CDR3 is CASTIGQGGTTEAFF. The CDR3 DNA reads as TGCGCCAGCACCATAGGACAGGGGGGCACCACTGAAGCTTTCTTT.

The chain recombines TRBV11-3 with TRBJ2-7, with D tentatively TRBD1 (5 bases). Germline-derived CDR1 and CDR2 are SGHNT and YENEEA. V shed 5 bases and J shed 3 bases, with 17 bases lying between them. The CDR3 has 15 residues. CDR3 DNA sequence: TGTGCCAGCAGCCCACTCGGTGCCCAGGGCTACGAGCAGTACTTC. This encodes CASSPLGAQGYEQYF.

The chain joins TRBV6-1 to TRBJ2-7; 16 positions agree with TRBD2. The germline V gene encodes CDR1 MNHNS and CDR2 SASEGT. The CDR3 covers 18 residues. The trim removed 2 bases at V and 5 bases at J, leaving 9 bases unmatched. CDR3 nucleotide sequence: TGTGCCAGCAGTGAAAGGGGACTAGCGGGAGGGCCGTTGGACGAGCAGTACTTC. This encodes CASSERGLAGGPLDEQYF.

The table lists this clone with a few counts. Other DNA sequences of this sample code for an identical CDR3. The CDR3 DNA reads as TGTGCCAGCAGCTTAGGAGGTGGCAGGGACGAGCAGTACTTC. The encoded protein is CASSLGGGRDEQYF. The J gene is TRBJ2-7, the V gene TRBV7-9; D perhaps matches TRBD1 (5 bases). Germline lookup yields CDR1 SEHNR and CDR2 FQNEAQ (reference sequence). Trimming removed 1 base from V and 5 bases from J, with 12 bases in between. The CDR3 contains 14 residues.

The chain is built from TRBV7-2 and TRBJ1-3, with D perhaps TRBD1 (5 bases). The length of the CDR3 is 17 residues. V was clipped by 6 bases and J by 3 bases, with 21 bases between them. Germline V CDR1 and CDR2: SGHTA, FQGNSA. CDR3 in amino acids: CASRSGGPGTGGNTIYF. Written as DNA, the CDR3 is TGTGCCAGCAGATCCGGAGGACCCGGGACGGGTGGAAACACCATATATTTT.

The chain employs TRBV14 and TRBJ2-3; D may correspond to TRBD1 or TRBD2 (6 bases each). This CDR3 has 13 residues. Trimming removed 4 bases at V and 4 bases at J, with 9 bases between. Germline assignment: CDR1 SGHDN and CDR2 FVKESK. This chain's CDR3 is CASSLRGADTQYF. In DNA form, the CDR3 reads TGTGCCAGCAGCCTAAGGGGGGCAGATACGCAGTATTTT.

The chain has TRBV7-9 and TRBJ2-7; D perhaps matches TRBD1 (6 bases). Germline V lookup: CDR1 SEHNR, CDR2 FQNEAQ (reference sequence). Trimming stripped 5 bases from V and 2 bases from J, with 16 bases between. CDR3 length equals 15 residues. CDR3 DNA sequence: TGTGCCAGCAGCCGGAACAGGGAAGGGACCTACGAGCAGTACTTC. Protein: CASSRNREGTYEQYF.

DNA of the CDR3: TGTGCTGCCGATCAAGTGGGGGAAGCTTTCTTT. This translates into CAADQVGEAFF. The V gene is TRBV28, the J gene TRBJ1-1; D unclear. The germline V gene encodes CDR1 MDHEN and CDR2 SYDVKM. The CDR3 covers 11 residues.

This chain connects TRBV10-3 to TRBJ2-6; a possible D gene is TRBD1 (7 bases). Germline CDR1 and CDR2: ENHRY and SYGVKD. V lost 8 bases to trimming and J lost 2 bases, with 22 bases between them. This CDR3 has 18 amino acids. As DNA, the CDR3 is TGTGCCATCGCAGGTAATAGCGGTCAGGGGGCTGGGGCCAACGTCCTGACTTTC. This translates into CAIAGNSGQGAGANVLTF.

This chain uses TRBV6-6 with TRBJ1-2; 7 bases agree with TRBD1. The V gene end was trimmed by 6 bases and the J gene end by 2 bases; junction bases not matched to a gene: 3. The CDR3 covers 13 residues. Germline-derived CDR1 and CDR2 are MNHNY and SVGAGI (reference sequence). CDR3 sequence (DNA): TGTGCCAGCAGCTTACAGGGGAACTATGGCTACACCTTC. Translation: CASSLQGNYGYTF.

This rearrangement joins TRBV7-2 to TRBJ2-2, with D perhaps given as TRBD1 or TRBD2 (6 bases each). The CDR3 has 16 residues. Deletions cut 0 bases from V and 4 bases from J, with 12 bases between. The germline V gene has CDR1 SGHTA and CDR2 FQGNSA. The CDR3 DNA reads as TGTGCCAGCAGCTTAGCGTGGGGGGCGTCCACCGGGGAGCTGTTTTTT. This encodes CASSLAWGASTGELFF.

This clone was counted once. The V gene is TRBV9, the J gene TRBJ2-1, with D perhaps given as TRBD1 or TRBD2 (5 bases each). Deletions cut 1 base from V and 2 bases from J, with 10 bases between. The germline CDR1 and CDR2 sequences are SGDLS and YYNGEE. The CDR3 consists of 15 residues. As DNA, the CDR3 is TGTGCCAGCAGCGTATTTCCGGGACCCTACAATGAGCAGTTCTTC. It encodes CASSVFPGPYNEQFF. The variable domain in full, with the rest retrieved from reference TRBV9 and TRBJ2-1, is DSGVTQTPKHLITATGQRVTLRCSPRSGDLSVYWYQQSLDQGLQFLIQYYNGEERAKGNILERFSAQQFPDLHSELNLSSLELGDSALYFCASSVFPGPYNEQFFGPGTRLTVL.